The next 32 T cell receptor beta chains were all read from a single sample in a study of shared clonotypes between healthy human individuals (dated by TCRdb to about 2020). Library generation was performed with the immunoSEQ multiplex PCR assay. The source is immuneACCESS, and TCRdb retained only in-frame sequences with V and J called. Part of the clones is not carried over; for the studies checked, unresolved V genes explain less than half of this, and the remainder is unexplained. In this sample the table shows around 600,000 clones, roughly 97% of which occur a single time. The ten largest clones represent approximately 0.057% of the sample. Input material: naive CD4+ T cells sorted from blood. The sample's cell subset or site, from its label and the paper: CD45RA+ positively selected. Receptors were obtained from a young woman in good health.

This clone showed up just once. The V and J genes are TRBV18 and TRBJ1-4; D not resolved. The CDR3 loop spans 15 amino acids. The germline CDR1 and CDR2 sequences are KGHSH and LQKENI. The ends were cut back, 2 bases at V and 10 bases at J, with 17 bases in the middle. DNA for the CDR3: TGTGCCAGCTCACCAAGAGATAGTCCTGAGGGAAAACTGTTTTTT. Translated, it gives CASSPRDSPEGKLFF.

The chain joins TRBV11-3 to TRBJ2-2, with 10 bases fitting TRBD2. CDR3 size: 17 residues. Trimming took 4 bases from V and 4 from J; bases not matched to a gene: 9. CDR1 and CDR2 from the germline V gene are SGHNT and YENEEA. The CDR3: CASSSQTRLAGTGELFF. As DNA, the CDR3 is TGTGCCAGCAGCTCCCAAACACGACTAGCGGGCACCGGGGAGCTGTTTTTT.

This chain uses TRBV5-1 with TRBJ2-1, with D possibly TRBD2 on 6 matching bases. V was trimmed by 1 base and J by 7 bases, leaving 18 bases between them. The CDR3 covers 16 residues. Germline V gene sequence: CDR1 SGHRS, CDR2 YFSETQ. Here the CDR3 reads CASSLSGVGVGNEQFF. The CDR3 DNA sequence: TGCGCCAGCAGCTTGTCGGGAGTCGGGGTTGGTAATGAGCAGTTCTTC.

The rearrangement uses TRBV7-3 and TRBJ2-2; D not resolved. This CDR3 comprises 15 residues. V shed 2 bases and J shed 1 base, with 8 bases lying between them. In germline, CDR1 is SGHTA, CDR2 FQGTGA. The CDR3 DNA reads TGTGCCAGCAGCTTATCCGGAGTGAACACCGGGGAGCTGTTTTTT. Encoded protein: CASSLSGVNTGELFF.

The rearrangement joins TRBV28 to TRBJ2-7; 8 bases map to TRBD1. The CDR3 has 12 residues. Per germline, CDR1 MDHEN and CDR2 SYDVKM. With V trimmed by 11 bases and J by 7 bases, 10 bases remained unmatched. The CDR3 DNA is TGTGCCTTACGACAGGGGCCGGGGGAGCAGTACTTC. Encoded protein: CALRQGPGEQYF.

The genes are TRBV10-3 and TRBJ1-2, with TRBD1 identical over 7 bases. The CDR3 runs to 15 residues. CDR1 is ENHRY and CDR2 is SYGVKD in the germline V gene. V lost 4 bases to trimming and J lost 5 bases; unmatched junction nucleotides: 10. CDR3 DNA sequence: TGTGCCATCAGTGTGGGTCAGGGGGTTCAATATGGCTACACCTTC. Translating gives CAISVGQGVQYGYTF.

On this clone itself: The junction shows a germline mismatch at one end, possibly a read error. V gene TRBV6-5 combines with J gene TRBJ2-3; D is uncertain. CDR3 length: 14 residues. Germline assignment: CDR1 MNHEY and CDR2 SVGAGI. For the CDR3, the DNA is TGTGCCAGCAGTTACTATCGACTCTCAGATACTCAGTATTTT. Protein sequence: CASSYYRLSDTQYF.

This chain connects TRBV5-1 to TRBJ2-5; 10 bases match TRBD1. The length of the CDR3 is 14 residues. The V gene's germline CDR1 is SGHRS and CDR2 YFSETQ. The J segment lost 5 bases and the V segment lost 3 bases, leaving 4 bases of the junction unmatched. The CDR3 reads CASSSLTGGETQYF. The CDR3 nucleotides read TGCGCCAGCAGCTCGCTGACAGGGGGCGAGACCCAGTACTTC.

The genes are TRBV5-1 and TRBJ2-1, with 9 bases fitting TRBD2. CDR1 is SGHRS and CDR2 is YFSETQ in the germline V gene. Germline trimming cut 1 base from V and 3 bases from J; bases unmatched to any gene: 14. This CDR3 is 19 amino acids long. The CDR3 spells CASSLSGQDLAGSYNEQFF. Here the CDR3 DNA reads TGCGCCAGCAGCTTGTCGGGACAAGATCTAGCGGGAAGCTACAATGAGCAGTTCTTC.

With regard to this clone: Additional DNA sequences in this sample encode the identical CDR3. The CDR3 loop is CASSYANTGELFF. The CDR3 DNA is TGTGCCAGCAGTTACGCAAACACCGGGGAGCTGTTTTTT. The rearrangement links TRBV6-6 to TRBJ2-2; D gene unclear. This CDR3 contains 13 residues. Between the trimmed V and J ends, which lost 2 bases and 2 bases, there was a span of 3 bases. Germline assignment: CDR1 MNHNY and CDR2 SVGAGI (reference sequence).

This sequence joins TRBV5-1 and TRBJ2-3; 12 nucleotides agree with TRBD2. Trimming at V came to 0 bases and at J to 6 bases, leaving 11 bases not matched to a gene. CDR1 and CDR2 from the germline V gene are SGHRS and YFSETQ. The CDR3 runs to 18 residues. In nucleotides, the CDR3 is TGCGCCAGCAGCTTGGACGCTAGCGGGAGGGCCTCCTCGGATACGCAGTATTTT. As protein: CASSLDASGRASSDTQYF.

This chain connects TRBV28 to TRBJ1-2, with TRBD1 identical over 7 bases. The CDR3 length is 15 residues. After removal of 5 bases from V and 8 bases from J, the junction contained 14 bases not matched to a gene. Germline-derived CDR1 and CDR2 are MDHEN and SYDVKM. CDR3 region: CASSPPDRPLRGYTF. The CDR3 DNA is TGTGCCAGCAGTCCCCCGGACAGGCCCTTGAGAGGCTACACCTTC.

The chain recombines TRBV4-1 with TRBJ2-3; D uncertain. This CDR3 has 14 residues. The germline V gene encodes CDR1 MGHRA and CDR2 YSYEKL. V lost 1 base to trimming and J lost 2 bases, with 7 bases between them. CDR3 in amino acids: CASSQGGYTDTQYF. The CDR3, as DNA: TGCGCCAGCAGCCAAGGGGGATACACAGATACGCAGTATTTT.

This chain joins TRBV7-9 and TRBJ1-1; D is unresolved. The germline V gene encodes CDR1 SEHNR and CDR2 FQNEAQ (reference sequence). CDR3 length: 12 amino acids. V was cut by 1 base and J by 7 bases, with 7 bases left in between. The CDR3 sequence: CASSLVGNEAFF. The CDR3 nucleotides read TGTGCCAGCAGCTTAGTGGGAAATGAAGCTTTCTTT. Full variable domain (outside the CDR3, taken from reference TRBV7-9 and TRBJ1-1): DTGVSQNPRHKITKRGQNVTFRCDPISEHNRLYWYRQTLGQGPEFLTYFQNEAQLEKSRLLSDRFSAERPKGSFSTLEIQRTEQGDSAMYLCASSLVGNEAFFGQGTRLTVV.

V usage is TRBV5-1 and J usage is TRBJ1-6; a possible D gene is TRBD1 (5 bases). V was cut by 0 bases and J by 11 bases, with 9 bases left in between. The germline CDR1 and CDR2 sequences are SGHRS and YFSETQ. The CDR3 is 13 amino acids. The CDR3 DNA is TGCGCCAGCAGCTTGGTGGGGGAACCACCCCTCCACTTT. This gives the protein CASSLVGEPPLHF.

The chain joins TRBV11-2 to TRBJ2-1; 9 nucleotides align to TRBD2. The CDR3 covers 16 residues. The junction had 5 bases not matched to a gene; V was cut back by 5 bases and J by 0 bases. Germline V gene sequence: CDR1 SGHAT, CDR2 FQNNGV. The chain's CDR3 is CASSQTSGRSYNEQFF. The CDR3 DNA reads TGTGCCAGCAGCCAGACTAGCGGCCGCTCCTACAATGAGCAGTTCTTC.

The chain links TRBV2 to TRBJ2-2; TRBD1 is a possible D gene (5 bases). Germline loops: CDR1 SNHLY, CDR2 FYNNEI. The CDR3 is 15 residues long. Trimming removed 4 bases from V and 2 bases from J, with 11 bases in between. CDR3 nucleotides: TGTGCCAGCAGTGGAGTCAGGACAAACACCGGGGAGCTGTTTTTT. As protein: CASSGVRTNTGELFF. The whole variable domain, remainder taken from reference TRBV2 and TRBJ2-2, is EPEVTQTPSHQVTQMGQEVILRCVPISNHLYFYWYRQILGQKVEFLVSFYNNEISEKSEIFDDQFSVERPDGSNFTLKIRSTKLEDSAMYFCASSGVRTNTGELFFGEGSRLTVL.

The table lists this clone with a count of one. This chain links TRBV6-1 with TRBJ1-2; perhaps TRBD1 as D (5 bases). This CDR3 has 12 amino acids. Germline V gene data show CDR1 as MNHNS and CDR2 as SASEGT. V lost 0 bases to trimming and J lost 7 bases, with 6 bases between them. CDR3 amino acids: CASSEAGRGYTF. The CDR3 coding sequence is TGTGCCAGCAGTGAAGCGGGGCGTGGCTACACCTTC.

The chain has TRBV11-2 and TRBJ2-7; 7 positions agree with TRBD2. Trimming removed 3 bases from V and 4 bases from J; junction bases left unmatched: 6. Per germline, CDR1 SGHAT and CDR2 FQNNGV. The CDR3 sequence is 14 residues long. Written as DNA, the CDR3 is TGTGCCAGCAGCTTCCGACTAGCTGCTTACGAGCAGTACTTC. Translated: CASSFRLAAYEQYF. The whole variable domain, remainder taken from reference TRBV11-2 and TRBJ2-7, is EAGVAQSPRYKIIEKRQSVAFWCNPISGHATLYWYQQILGQGPKLLIQFQNNGVVDDSQLPKDRFSAERLKGVDSTLKIQPAKLEDSAVYLCASSFRLAAYEQYFGPGTRLTVT.

The chain couples TRBV28 to TRBJ1-1, with no clear D. The CDR3 runs 14 residues. V gave up 3 bases and J gave up 5 bases, with 13 bases separating them. Per germline, CDR1 MDHEN and CDR2 SYDVKM. The CDR3 protein is CASSLPGRGTEAFF. The DNA of the CDR3 is TGTGCCAGCAGTTTGCCTGGGCGCGGGACTGAAGCTTTCTTT.

The chain is built from TRBV25-1 and TRBJ1-1; no reliable D call. V was trimmed by 4 bases and J by 5 bases, leaving 26 bases between them. This CDR3 comprises 18 residues. In germline, CDR1 is MGHDK, CDR2 SYGVNS. The CDR3 DNA follows: TGTGCCAGCAGTGGCCCCCCTCAGGCGGGGAATTCTTGGACTGAAGCTTTCTTT. Amino acids: CASSGPPQAGNSWTEAFF. The whole variable domain, filled in from reference TRBV25-1 and TRBJ1-1, reads EADIYQTPRYLVIGTGKKITLECSQTMGHDKMYWYQQDPGMELHLIHYSYGVNSTEKGDLSSESTVSRIRTEHFPLTLESARPSHTSQYLCASSGPPQAGNSWTEAFFGQGTRLTVV.

V is TRBV7-7 and J is TRBJ2-3; the D gene is possibly TRBD2 (5 bases). Trimming took 1 base from V and 4 from J, leaving 18 bases between them. The length of the CDR3 is 17 residues. The germline V gene has CDR1 SSHAT and CDR2 FNYEAQ (reference sequence). CDR3 residues: CASSLDPPKGAADTQYF. CDR3 DNA sequence: TGTGCCAGCAGCTTAGACCCCCCGAAGGGAGCGGCAGATACGCAGTATTTT.

This rearrangement joins TRBV7-8 to TRBJ1-5; D is unresolved. The germline gives CDR1 SGHVS, CDR2 FQNEAQ. The CDR3 runs 16 residues. V lost 1 base and J lost 2, with 12 bases in between. CDR3 loop: CASSLGLAGGNQPQHF. CDR3 sequence (DNA): TGTGCCAGCAGCTTAGGGCTCGCGGGAGGCAATCAGCCCCAGCATTTT. Full variable domain (remainder filled in from reference TRBV7-8 and TRBJ1-5): GAGVSQSPRYKVAKRGQDVALRCDPISGHVSLFWYQQALGQGPEFLTYFQNEAQLDKSGLPSDRFFAERPEGSVSTLKIQRTQQEDSAVYLCASSLGLAGGNQPQHFGDGTRLSIL.

The chain employs TRBV30 and TRBJ2-4, with 8 bases fitting TRBD1. The germline V gene has CDR1 GTSNPN and CDR2 SVGIG (reference sequence). V shed 3 bases, J shed 0 bases, and the junction held 1 base outside the gene matches. There are 14 residues in the CDR3. CDR3 residues: CAWRQGEAKNIQYF. The DNA for the CDR3 is TGTGCCTGGAGACAGGGGGAAGCCAAAAACATTCAGTACTTC.

The DNA of the CDR3 is TGTGCCAGCAGCTCGACATTGGCTGGAAACACCATATATTTT. Amino acid sequence: CASSSTLAGNTIYF. The chain employs TRBV7-6 and TRBJ1-3; D not certain. Germline V gives CDR1 SGHVS, CDR2 FNYEAQ. Trimming shortened V by 4 bases and J by 2 bases, and 9 bases separated the two germline ends. This CDR3 comprises 14 residues.

The chain employs TRBV6-5 and TRBJ1-1, with 8 nucleotides matching TRBD1. Unmatched junction bases numbered 4, after V lost 5 bases and J lost 5 bases. The CDR3 is 13 amino acids. From germline, CDR1 is MNHEY and CDR2 SVGAGI. For the CDR3, the DNA is TGTGCCAGCAGTAAGGACAGGGCAACTGAAGCTTTCTTT. This sequence encodes CASSKDRATEAFF.

This clone showed up just once. The chain links TRBV4-1 to TRBJ1-1; D call uncertain. V was pared by 3 bases and J by 6 bases, with 14 bases between. Germline V lookup: CDR1 MGHRA, CDR2 YSYEKL. The CDR3 covers 14 residues. In nucleotides, the CDR3 is TGCGCCAGCAGCCATATGGTAGGTGGCTCTGAAGCTTTCTTT. Its translation: CASSHMVGGSEAFF.

The chain carries TRBV19 and TRBJ1-4; TRBD1 might be the D (6 bases). Trimming pared 5 bases from V and 8 bases from J, leaving 15 bases between. This CDR3 has 14 amino acids. The germline V gene has CDR1 LNHDA and CDR2 SQIVND (reference sequence). Here the CDR3 reads CASSYADRKEKLFF. The DNA of the CDR3 is TGTGCCAGTAGTTACGCGGACAGAAAGGAAAAACTGTTTTTT.

V is TRBV5-4 and J is TRBJ2-1; D is possibly TRBD2 (6 bases). Germline V gene sequence: CDR1 SGHNT, CDR2 YYREEE (reference sequence). V lost 6 bases to trimming and J lost 8 bases, with 15 bases between them. This CDR3 contains 13 residues. The CDR3 here is CASTTGSGDEQFF. Written as DNA, the CDR3 is TGTGCCAGCACCACTGGATCGGGGGATGAGCAGTTCTTC.

The chain recombines TRBV5-1 with TRBJ2-2; no definite D call. Germline CDR1 is SGHRS and CDR2 is YFSETQ. The CDR3 totals 15 residues. V dropped 0 bases and J dropped 4 bases, with 10 bases sitting between them. The CDR3 region has the DNA TGCGCCAGCAGCTTGGTAGAAGTTCCCACCGGGGAGCTGTTTTTT. Amino acids: CASSLVEVPTGELFF.

The chain is built from TRBV29-1 and TRBJ1-1; TRBD1 agrees at 8 bases. The CDR3 spans 14 residues. Trimming removed 7 bases from V and 5 bases from J; junction bases left unmatched: 12. Germline CDR1 reads SQVTM; CDR2 reads ANQGSEA. This chain's CDR3 is CSAGQGSSWTEAFF. CDR3 DNA sequence: TGCAGCGCTGGACAGGGAAGTTCGTGGACTGAAGCTTTCTTT.

A single count supports this clone. V usage is TRBV6-6 and J usage is TRBJ1-1; possible D gene TRBD1, 6 bases. Germline V gene sequence: CDR1 MNHNY, CDR2 SVGAGI (reference sequence). The CDR3 has 13 residues. Between the trimmed V and J ends, which lost 6 bases and 3 bases, there was a span of 11 bases. CDR3 in DNA: TGTGCCAGCAGACGCGACAGGTACACTGAAGCTTTCTTT. Protein: CASRRDRYTEAFF.